Listed below are T cell receptor beta chains from one sample, sequenced in a study of blood T cell repertoires in COVID-19. Here immunoSEQ multiplex PCR was the method, and the copy in TCRdb shows in-frame clones only, minus some. Among approximately 440,000 clones listed, around 90% were seen once. Sequencing input: PBMCs or T cells enriched from blood (not recorded which). All receptors derive from a man aged 18-30 years who had recovered from COVID-19. CDR3s include the opening cysteine and the closing phenylalanine or tryptophan.

j_call v_call cdr3_aa
TRBJ2-5 TRBV2 CASSTAKGQFQETQYF
TRBJ1-2 TRBV15 CATSRGGQAKKGYGYTF
TRBJ1-2 TRBV30 CAWRGSGQGNYGYTF
TRBJ2-7 TRBV5-4 CASSPEAVPLEQYF
TRBJ2-2 TRBV11-3 CASSSFSDLANTGELFF
TRBJ1-1 TRBV28 CASSDRGNTEAFF
TRBJ1-4 TRBV10-3 CAIRGEGGNEKLFF
TRBJ2-5 TRBV19 CASSQGAGETQYF
TRBJ1-1 TRBV30 CAWSVGDLAEAFF
TRBJ1-5 TRBV19 CASSQQGNQPQHF
TRBJ2-4 TRBV19 CASSPGQQNIQYF
TRBJ1-2 TRBV12-5 CASGSPAQTGARGYTF
TRBJ2-4 TRBV5-1 CASSEATGSAKNIQYF
TRBJ2-4 TRBV7-2 CASSLGLAGDIQYF
TRBJ2-1 TRBV20-1 CSASHPGGSSYNEQFF
TRBJ2-1 TRBV28 CASSMRDGYNEQFF
TRBJ1-3 TRBV5-4 CASSPRDRAGNTIYF
TRBJ2-2 TRBV5-1 CASSLVASYGGELFF
TRBJ1-2 TRBV5-8 CASSLGRDYGYTF
TRBJ1-2 TRBV29-1 CSVEGAGGYTF
TRBJ2-1 TRBV28 CASSLPGQGNNEQFF
TRBJ2-7 TRBV5-1 CASSTGQGLYF
TRBJ2-2 TRBV3-1/TRBV3-2 CASSPTGPTGELFF
TRBJ1-5 TRBV12-5 CASGLAGQVNQPQHF
TRBJ1-5 TRBV28 CASRGQGGDRPQHF
TRBJ1-3 TRBV7-9 CASSVRDRAGNTIYF
TRBJ1-2 TRBV9 CASSVAVRGSGGYTF
TRBJ1-6 TRBV5-5 CASSLDSNSPLHF
TRBJ1-4 TRBV3-1/TRBV3-2 CASSQERGKFQGGEKLFF
TRBJ2-1 TRBV7-3 CASSLRVAGGPTYNEQFF
TRBJ2-3 TRBV7-8 CASSVLTSTDTQYF
TRBJ1-5 TRBV12-3/TRBV12-4 CASSLRGLQPQHF
TRBJ2-3 TRBV28 CASSLAGAGQDTQYF
TRBJ1-1 TRBV18 CASSYTGHAFF
TRBJ1-1 TRBV30 CAWSESRGEAFF
TRBJ2-2 TRBV14 CASSQDYSGRTGELFF
TRBJ1-5 TRBV24-1 CATTRTDGNQPQHF
TRBJ1-4 TRBV3-1/TRBV3-2 CASSQGAPSEGTNEKLFF